These T cell receptor beta chains were read from a single sample in a study of blood T cell repertoires in COVID-19. Assay: immunoSEQ multiplex PCR; the TCRdb copy retains only in-frame clones and omits some. The repertoire holds 140,000 to 150,000 clones, with roughly three quarters as singletons. The sequencing input was PBMCs or T cells enriched from blood (not recorded which). The receptors stem from a woman between 50 and 59 years old who had recovered from COVID-19. The conserved cysteine and the conserved F or W are not part of the CDR3 here. D genes are given only for firm matches. Not every row has a clone size; where given, it reads once, few, many or a size class.

cdr3_length,d_call,clone_size,v_call,j_call,cdr3_aa
11,NA,NA,TRBV6-5,TRBJ2-3,ASTYSLADTQY
12,NA,few,TRBV5-4,TRBJ1-3,ASSFTGSGNTIY
16,TRBD1,NA,TRBV16,TRBJ1-5,ASSHNRDRGGSNQPQH
11,TRBD1,NA,TRBV30,TRBJ2-7,ASYRDSSYEQY
15,NA,NA,TRBV4-1,TRBJ1-1,ASSQDRREGLSTEAF
12,TRBD1,NA,TRBV6-5,TRBJ1-2,ASSYTGTGGGYT
12,NA,NA,TRBV7-9,TRBJ1-1,ASSGYQDDTEAF
15,NA,few,TRBV14,TRBJ1-6,ASSHLPLDSIGSPLH
13,NA,NA,TRBV2,TRBJ1-6,ASSEALHGGSPLH
20,NA,once,TRBV19,TRBJ2-2,ASSIGAGHLYPRSPDTGELF
13,TRBD1,few,TRBV18,TRBJ1-2,ASSSGQGANYGYT
13,TRBD1,NA,TRBV5-1,TRBJ2-7,ASSTPGQGAYEQY
13,TRBD1,NA,TRBV4-1,TRBJ1-2,ASSLWDREVAGYT
14,TRBD1,NA,TRBV4-2,TRBJ1-2,ASSQDLTGGGYGYT
11,NA,NA,TRBV7-9,TRBJ1-1,ASSFPGSPEAF
11,TRBD1,NA,TRBV10-2,TRBJ2-1,ASSRDSYNEQF
11,NA,NA,TRBV3-1/TRBV3-2,TRBJ2-3,ASSRRDKDTQY
12,TRBD1,few,TRBV6-6,TRBJ1-2,ATRRDRANYGYT
13,NA,NA,TRBV18,TRBJ1-1,ASSSQGSFGTEAF
14,TRBD1,NA,TRBV19,TRBJ1-4,ASSVTDGTANEKLF
12,NA,NA,TRBV6-5,TRBJ1-4,ASSYSTGNEKLF
15,NA,NA,TRBV7-9,TRBJ1-2,ASSLPATAGRVYGYT
12,NA,few,TRBV5-4,TRBJ2-5,ASSQTGGQETQY
13,NA,NA,TRBV30,TRBJ2-2,AWSVLGSRPGELF
14,NA,once,TRBV5-4,TRBJ2-5,ASSLGSRLGDETQY
10,NA,few,TRBV2,TRBJ2-7,ASTLSSYEQY
13,TRBD2,NA,TRBV28,TRBJ2-5,ASTTSGGSQETQY
12,TRBD1,NA,TRBV7-2,TRBJ2-1,ASSTGTGWNEQF
14,TRBD1,NA,TRBV3-1/TRBV3-2,TRBJ1-2,ASSQDVAGGDYGYT
12,NA,NA,TRBV10-3,TRBJ1-2,AISEGAARYGYT
11,TRBD1,NA,TRBV28,TRBJ1-2,ASSLGDRESYT
13,NA,NA,TRBV19,TRBJ1-1,ASSIGGAGRTEAF
11,NA,few,TRBV19,TRBJ2-3,ASRKTGTYTQY
14,NA,NA,TRBV30,TRBJ2-3,AWSVPPGDGTDTQY
14,NA,NA,TRBV4-2,TRBJ1-1,ASSLLGGALGTEAF
13,NA,NA,TRBV6-6,TRBJ2-2,ASSYQGVGTGELF
13,TRBD1,NA,TRBV18,TRBJ1-2,ASTTGGSPNYGYT
15,TRBD2,once,TRBV7-2,TRBJ2-1,ASSPRLAGGRYNEQF
14,NA,NA,TRBV4-1,TRBJ1-1,ASSQGGVGQNTEAF
13,NA,once,TRBV5-1,TRBJ2-2,ASALQGGNTGELF
10,NA,NA,TRBV3-1/TRBV3-2,TRBJ2-7,ASSQGQDEQY
13,TRBD1,few,TRBV18,TRBJ1-2,ASSPIRDSMYGYT
14,NA,NA,TRBV14,TRBJ1-1,ASSPRADRMNTEAF
13,NA,NA,TRBV7-2,TRBJ1-6,ASSLSSPADSPLH
11,NA,NA,TRBV5-5,TRBJ1-5,ASSLAARQPQH
13,NA,NA,TRBV9,TRBJ2-3,ASSVETGWSDTQY
11,NA,NA,TRBV7-3,TRBJ1-2,ASSLSTGDGYT
12,NA,few,TRBV5-6,TRBJ1-4,ASSLRTRGEKLF
15,TRBD2,NA,TRBV5-1,TRBJ2-1,ASSLGLAGPSYNEQF